One sample yielded the 16 T cell receptor beta chains listed below, sequenced in a study of shared clonotypes between healthy human individuals. Using immunoSEQ multiplex PCR, the repertoire was profiled, and TCRdb retains in-frame clones only, with some absent. The top ten clones hold around 0.4% of a sample with 2 million to 2.5 million clones, 80% to 95% of them seen once. What was sequenced was naive CD4+ T cells from PBMCs. Subset here: CD45RA+ positively selected. These receptors were taken from a man between 18 and 29 years old in good health. Some clones in this sample may be carry-over from other donors' samples.

The CDR3, as DNA: TGTGCCAGCAGAACCGGGACTAGCGCCGACCCGGAGCAGTTCTTC. It yields the protein CASRTGTSADPEQFF. The V gene is TRBV6-1, the J gene TRBJ2-1; 10 bases line up with TRBD2. After removal of 6 bases from V and 10 bases from J, the junction contained 12 bases not matched to a gene. Germline V gives CDR1 MNHNS, CDR2 SASEGT. The CDR3 spans 15 residues.

This clone was detected only a few times. The chain has TRBV4-3 and TRBJ1-1; D gene unclear. V was shortened by 0 bases and J by 9 bases, with 14 bases between the two germline ends. The CDR3 extends over 14 amino acids. Looked up from germline, CDR1 is LGHNA and CDR2 is YSLEER. CDR3 DNA sequence: TGCGCCAGCAGCCAAGAAGGGTCGGGCAGACAAGCTTTCTTT. Amino acids: CASSQEGSGRQAFF.

The chain employs TRBV5-1 and TRBJ2-2; no reliable D call. Germline V gene data show CDR1 as SGHRS and CDR2 as YFSETQ. V dropped 5 bases and J dropped 1 base, with 6 bases sitting between them. CDR3 length equals 13 residues. CDR3 sequence (DNA): TGCGCCAGCAGTGCGAAGAACACCGGGGAGCTGTTTTTT. As protein: CASSAKNTGELFF.

The V gene is TRBV6-1, the J gene TRBJ2-7; D ambiguous. There are 13 residues in the CDR3. CDR1 and CDR2 (germline): MNHNS, SASEGT. V lost 6 bases to trimming and J lost 4 bases, with 13 bases between them. This CDR3 reads CASRAHPLYEQYF. The CDR3, as DNA: TGTGCCAGCAGGGCCCATCCCTTGTACGAGCAGTACTTC.

The chain uses TRBV7-9 and TRBJ1-5, with D unresolved. Germline CDR1 SEHNR, CDR2 FQNEAQ (reference sequence). CDR3 length: 12 amino acids. V lost 4 bases and J lost 7, with 8 bases in between. In DNA, the CDR3 is TGTGCCAGCAGCTCGGTCAGCCAGCCCCAGCATTTT. This translates into CASSSVSQPQHF.

This chain uses TRBV7-9 with TRBJ2-7, with a weak D call TRBD1 (6 bases). CDR1 SEHNR and CDR2 FQNEAQ come from the germline V gene (reference sequence). This CDR3 spans 14 amino acids. With 5 bases removed from V and 2 bases from J, the gap between germline ends came to 13 bases. This CDR3 reads CASSPSRGPYEQYF. The CDR3 coding sequence is TGTGCCAGCAGCCCCTCCAGGGGCCCCTACGAGCAGTACTTC.

The CDR3 region has the DNA TGTGCCAGCAGTCAACCGGGAGTCGGGGAAAAACTGTTTTTT. Protein product: CASSQPGVGEKLFF. The gene calls are TRBV27 and TRBJ1-4; no clear D. V gave up 5 bases and J gave up 8 bases, with 15 bases separating them. CDR3 size: 14 residues. The germline CDR1 and CDR2 sequences are MNHEY and SMNVEV (reference sequence).

This clone appeared a single time. The chain carries TRBV29-1 and TRBJ2-1; D not resolved. There are 14 residues in the CDR3. V lost 7 bases and J lost 5, with 18 bases in between. From germline, CDR1 is SQVTM and CDR2 ANQGSEA. Written as DNA, the CDR3 is TGCAGCGGAGGAAGGAACTCTATAGACAATGAGCAGTTCTTC. Its protein is CSGGRNSIDNEQFF.

The chain employs TRBV10-3 and TRBJ2-5, with 8 bases identical to TRBD1. The junction had 3 bases not matched to a gene; V was cut back by 6 bases and J by 3 bases. The CDR3 loop spans 13 amino acids. CDR1 and CDR2 from the germline V gene are ENHRY and SYGVKD. The CDR3 DNA reads as TGTGCCATCAGGAAGACAGGGGAAGAGACCCAGTACTTC. Its protein product is CAIRKTGEETQYF.

The CDR3 is CASSERGGTDTQYF. The CDR3 DNA follows: TGTGCCAGCAGTGAACGGGGGGGCACAGATACGCAGTATTTT. The V call is TRBV2, the J call TRBJ2-3; 7 bases are shared with TRBD2. Looked up from germline, CDR1 is SNHLY and CDR2 is FYNNEI. With V trimmed by 2 bases and J by 1 base, 0 bases remained unmatched. The CDR3 is 14 amino acids.

The count of this clone is one. V usage is TRBV10-3 and J usage is TRBJ2-3; D possibly corresponds to TRBD2 (7 bases). The ends were cut back, 8 bases at V and 2 bases at J, with 14 bases in the middle. Looked up from germline, CDR1 is ENHRY and CDR2 is SYGVKD. The CDR3 runs to 14 residues. The CDR3 spells CAIGLGQHTDTQYF. The CDR3 DNA follows: TGTGCCATCGGACTAGGACAGCACACAGATACGCAGTATTTT.

V is TRBV4-1 and J is TRBJ2-5, with 9 bases matching TRBD2. With the DNA end fitting TRBJ2-7 better, the J assignment may be wrong. CDR1 MGHRA and CDR2 YSYEKL come from the germline V gene. This CDR3 is built from 15 residues. CDR3 protein: CASSRPSGTGNEQYF. DNA of the CDR3: TGCGCCAGCAGCCGTCCTAGCGGGACCGGCAACGAGCAGTACTTC.

In regard to this clone: The same CDR3 is also encoded by other DNA sequences in this sample. The rearrangement links TRBV6-5 to TRBJ1-5; 7 bases agree with TRBD1. Unmatched junction bases numbered 4, after V lost 5 bases and J lost 3 bases. This CDR3 spans 14 amino acids. Germline V gene sequence: CDR1 MNHEY, CDR2 SVGAGI. In DNA form, the CDR3 reads TGTGCCAGCAGTCGACAGGGTTCCAATCAGCCCCAGCATTTT. Translating gives CASSRQGSNQPQHF.

CDR3 DNA sequence: TGCGCCAGCAGTGGGCAGGGGATTTACAATGAGCAGTTCTTC. Translation gives CASSGQGIYNEQFF. The chain carries TRBV5-1 and TRBJ2-1, with TRBD1 as a possible D gene (6 bases). Looked up from germline, CDR1 is SGHRS and CDR2 is YFSETQ. V lost 5 bases, J lost 4 bases, and 13 bases lay in between. CDR3 length: 14 amino acids.

V and J are TRBV14 and TRBJ1-1, with unresolved D. V lost 4 bases, J lost 2 bases, and 8 bases lay in between. Per the germline V gene, CDR1 is SGHDN and CDR2 is FVKESK. The CDR3 is 13 residues long. CDR3 protein: CASSRGYNTEAFF. CDR3 in DNA: TGTGCCAGCAGCCGCGGCTATAACACTGAAGCTTTCTTT.

V is TRBV6-1 and J is TRBJ2-7; perhaps TRBD2 as D (6 bases). The germline V and J ends were trimmed by 3 bases and 0 bases, with 15 bases remaining between them. Germline V CDR1 and CDR2: MNHNS, SASEGT. There are 16 residues in the CDR3. The CDR3 DNA reads as TGTGCCAGCAGTGACTGGCGGGGAGCGCCCTCCTACGAGCAGTACTTC. This encodes CASSDWRGAPSYEQYF.